A selection of T cell receptor beta chains follows, all from one sample in a study of blood T cell repertoires in COVID-19. Sequencing used immunoSEQ multiplex PCR; TCRdb keeps in-frame clones, though not all of them. The data contain approximately 120,000 clones, 70% to 90% of them singletons. The sequencing input was peripheral blood. The receptors originated from a woman aged 60-75 years with acute or convalescent COVID-19. The CDR3 runs from the conserved cysteine through the conserved F or W. The D gene is left open where the match is weak. A clone size is listed for some rows: how often the clone was seen (once, few, many), or a class if it is expanded.

CDR3nt: TGTGCCAGCAACGTGGGGGGGACTAGTACATACGAGCAGTACTTC
CDR3aa: CASNVGGTSTYEQYF
abundance: .
v_gene: TRBV7-2
d_gene: TRBD2
j_gene: TRBJ2-7

CDR3nt: TGTGCCAGCAGCCTGTACAGAGCTAACAATGAGCAGTTCTTC
CDR3aa: CASSLYRANNEQFF
abundance: .
v_gene: TRBV3-1/TRBV3-2
d_gene: .
j_gene: TRBJ2-1

CDR3nt: TGTGCCAGCAGAACCGGGACAGGTCGTAACACCATATATTTT
CDR3aa: CASRTGTGRNTIYF
abundance: .
v_gene: TRBV28
d_gene: TRBD1
j_gene: TRBJ1-3

CDR3nt: TGTGCCAGCTCACCAAGGGTAGACAGGCCCATGAATGAACTGTTTTTT
CDR3aa: CASSPRVDRPMNELFF
abundance: .
v_gene: TRBV18
d_gene: .
j_gene: TRBJ1-4

CDR3nt: TGTGCCAGCAGCTCCAGGGGTTTAGGTGAAAAACTGTTTTTT
CDR3aa: CASSSRGLGEKLFF
abundance: .
v_gene: TRBV7-8
d_gene: .
j_gene: TRBJ1-4

CDR3nt: TGTGCCATCAGTGAGTCGTGGGACTCCGGGGAGCTGTTTTTT
CDR3aa: CAISESWDSGELFF
abundance: .
v_gene: TRBV10-3
d_gene: .
j_gene: TRBJ2-2

CDR3nt: TGTGCCAGCAGTTACTCGCCGGAGAAAGCTTTCTTT
CDR3aa: CASSYSPEKAFF
abundance: .
v_gene: TRBV6-2/TRBV6-3
d_gene: .
j_gene: TRBJ1-1

CDR3nt: TGTGCCAGCCGCGGGGACTCCCATGTCTACGAGCAGTACTTC
CDR3aa: CASRGDSHVYEQYF
abundance: .
v_gene: TRBV11-2
d_gene: .
j_gene: TRBJ2-7

CDR3nt: TGTGCCAGCAGTTTATTACCACACCGCCTCTATGGCTACACCTTC
CDR3aa: CASSLLPHRLYGYTF
abundance: .
v_gene: TRBV28
d_gene: .
j_gene: TRBJ1-2

CDR3nt: TGTGCCAGCAGTCCTCGTCAGGAGGCGAGGGCTTTCTTT
CDR3aa: CASSPRQEARAFF
abundance: few
v_gene: TRBV6-5
d_gene: .
j_gene: TRBJ1-1

CDR3nt: TGTGCCAGCAGCTCCCCTCGACTCGGGACACTCACAGATACGCAGTATTTT
CDR3aa: CASSSPRLGTLTDTQYF
abundance: .
v_gene: TRBV7-8
d_gene: .
j_gene: TRBJ2-3

CDR3nt: TGTGCCAGCAGTTCCTCAGGGGGCACTGAAGCTTTCTTT
CDR3aa: CASSSSGGTEAFF
abundance: .
v_gene: TRBV28
d_gene: TRBD1
j_gene: TRBJ1-1

CDR3nt: TGTGCCAGCCTAAGCGGGGGGGCATACGAGCAGTACTTC
CDR3aa: CASLSGGAYEQYF
abundance: .
v_gene: TRBV28
d_gene: TRBD2
j_gene: TRBJ2-7

CDR3nt: TGTGCCAGTAGCCCGGACAGGGGAGTGGGGGACACTGAAGCTTTCTTT
CDR3aa: CASSPDRGVGDTEAFF
abundance: few
v_gene: TRBV19
d_gene: TRBD1
j_gene: TRBJ1-1

CDR3nt: TGTGCCAGCAGCTTGACGTTAGGGAGAACCATATATTTT
CDR3aa: CASSLTLGRTIYF
abundance: .
v_gene: TRBV7-9
d_gene: .
j_gene: TRBJ1-3